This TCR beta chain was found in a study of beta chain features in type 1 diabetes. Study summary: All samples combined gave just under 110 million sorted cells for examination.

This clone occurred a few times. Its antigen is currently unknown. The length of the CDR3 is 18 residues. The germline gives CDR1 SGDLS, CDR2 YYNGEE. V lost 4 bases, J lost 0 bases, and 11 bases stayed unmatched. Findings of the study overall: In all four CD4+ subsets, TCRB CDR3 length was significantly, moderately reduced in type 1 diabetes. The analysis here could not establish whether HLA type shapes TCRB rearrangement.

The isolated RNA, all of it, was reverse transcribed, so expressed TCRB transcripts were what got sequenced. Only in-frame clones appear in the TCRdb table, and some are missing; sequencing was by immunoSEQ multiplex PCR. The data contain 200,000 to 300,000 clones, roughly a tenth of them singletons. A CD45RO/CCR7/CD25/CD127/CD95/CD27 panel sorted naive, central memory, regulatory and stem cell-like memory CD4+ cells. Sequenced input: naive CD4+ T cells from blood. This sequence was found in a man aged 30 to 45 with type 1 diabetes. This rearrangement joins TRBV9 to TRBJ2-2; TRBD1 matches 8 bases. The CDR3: CASSTHTPQGANTGELFF. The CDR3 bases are TGTGCCAGCAGCACCCATACCCCACAGGGGGCGAACACCGGGGAGCTGTTTTTT.